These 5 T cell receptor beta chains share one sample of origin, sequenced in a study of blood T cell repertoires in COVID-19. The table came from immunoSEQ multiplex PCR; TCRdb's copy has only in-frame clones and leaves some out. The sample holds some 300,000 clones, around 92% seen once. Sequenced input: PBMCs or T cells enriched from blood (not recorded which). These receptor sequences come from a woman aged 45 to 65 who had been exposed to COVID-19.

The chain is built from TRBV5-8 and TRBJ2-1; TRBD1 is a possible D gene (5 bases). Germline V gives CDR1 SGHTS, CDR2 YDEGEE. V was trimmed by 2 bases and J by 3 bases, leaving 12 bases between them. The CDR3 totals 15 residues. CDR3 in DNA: TGTGCCAGCAGCTTTTTCACAGGCAACTACAATGAGCAGTTCTTC. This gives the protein CASSFFTGNYNEQFF.

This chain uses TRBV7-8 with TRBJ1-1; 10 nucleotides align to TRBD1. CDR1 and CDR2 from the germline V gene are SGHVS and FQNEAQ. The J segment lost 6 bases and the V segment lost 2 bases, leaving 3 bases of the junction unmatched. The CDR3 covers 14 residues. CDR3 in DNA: TGTGCCAGCAGCTTAATGGGACAGGGGCCTGAAGCTTTCTTT. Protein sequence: CASSLMGQGPEAFF. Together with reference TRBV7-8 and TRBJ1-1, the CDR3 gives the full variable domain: GAGVSQSPRYKVAKRGQDVALRCDPISGHVSLFWYQQALGQGPEFLTYFQNEAQLDKSGLPSDRFFAERPEGSVSTLKIQRTQQEDSAVYLCASSLMGQGPEAFFGQGTRLTVV.

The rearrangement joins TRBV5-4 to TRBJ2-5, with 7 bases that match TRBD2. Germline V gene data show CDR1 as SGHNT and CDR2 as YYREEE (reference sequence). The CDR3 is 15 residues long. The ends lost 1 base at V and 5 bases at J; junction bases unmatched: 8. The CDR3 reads CASSLSAGRSETQYF. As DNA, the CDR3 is TGTGCCAGCAGCTTGTCAGCGGGGCGCTCGGAGACCCAGTACTTC.

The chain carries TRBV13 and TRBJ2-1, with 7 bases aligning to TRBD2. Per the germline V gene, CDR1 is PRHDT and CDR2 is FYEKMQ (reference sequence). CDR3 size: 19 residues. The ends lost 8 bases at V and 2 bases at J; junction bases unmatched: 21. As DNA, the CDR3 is TGTGCCAGCGGCTACCTTCAACTCAGCGGGGCCCTTGCCTACAATGAGCAGTTCTTC. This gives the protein CASGYLQLSGALAYNEQFF.

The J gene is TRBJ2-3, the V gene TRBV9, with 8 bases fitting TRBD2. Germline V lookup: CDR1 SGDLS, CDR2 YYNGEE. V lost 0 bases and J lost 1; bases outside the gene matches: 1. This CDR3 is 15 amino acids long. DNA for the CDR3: TGTGCCAGCAGCGTAGATAGCGGGGGCACAGATACGCAGTATTTT. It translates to CASSVDSGGTDTQYF.